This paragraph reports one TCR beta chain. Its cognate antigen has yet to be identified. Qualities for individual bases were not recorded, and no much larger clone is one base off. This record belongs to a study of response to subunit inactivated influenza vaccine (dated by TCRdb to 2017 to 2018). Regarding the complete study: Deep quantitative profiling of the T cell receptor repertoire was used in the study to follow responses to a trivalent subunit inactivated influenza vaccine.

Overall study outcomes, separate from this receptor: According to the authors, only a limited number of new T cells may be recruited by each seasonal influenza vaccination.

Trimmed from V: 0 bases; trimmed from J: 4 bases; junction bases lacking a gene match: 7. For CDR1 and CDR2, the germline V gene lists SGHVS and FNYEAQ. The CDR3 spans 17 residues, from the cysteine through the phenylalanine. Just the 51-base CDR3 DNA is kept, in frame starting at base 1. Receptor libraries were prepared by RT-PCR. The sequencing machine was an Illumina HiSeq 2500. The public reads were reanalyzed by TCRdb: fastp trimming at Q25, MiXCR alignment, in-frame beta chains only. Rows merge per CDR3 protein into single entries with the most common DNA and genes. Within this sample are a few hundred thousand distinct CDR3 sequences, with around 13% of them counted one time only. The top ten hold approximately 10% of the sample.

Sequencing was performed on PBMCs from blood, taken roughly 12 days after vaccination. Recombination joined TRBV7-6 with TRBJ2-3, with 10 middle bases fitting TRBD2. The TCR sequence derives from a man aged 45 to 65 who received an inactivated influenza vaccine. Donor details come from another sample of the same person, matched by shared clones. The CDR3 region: CASSLAVRLAGADTQYF. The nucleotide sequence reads TGTGCCAGCAGCTTAGCGGTTAGGCTAGCGGGAGCAGATACGCAGTATTTT.